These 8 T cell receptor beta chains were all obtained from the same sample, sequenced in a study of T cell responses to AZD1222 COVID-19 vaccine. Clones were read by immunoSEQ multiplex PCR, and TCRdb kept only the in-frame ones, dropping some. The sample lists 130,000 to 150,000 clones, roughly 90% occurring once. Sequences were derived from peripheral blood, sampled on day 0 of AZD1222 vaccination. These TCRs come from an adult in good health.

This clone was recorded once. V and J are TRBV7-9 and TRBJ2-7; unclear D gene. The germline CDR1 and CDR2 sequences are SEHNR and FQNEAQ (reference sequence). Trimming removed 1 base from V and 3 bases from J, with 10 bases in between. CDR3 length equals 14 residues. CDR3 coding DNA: TGTGCCAGCAGCTTAGTTGAGAACCGCTACGAGCAGTACTTC. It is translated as CASSLVENRYEQYF.

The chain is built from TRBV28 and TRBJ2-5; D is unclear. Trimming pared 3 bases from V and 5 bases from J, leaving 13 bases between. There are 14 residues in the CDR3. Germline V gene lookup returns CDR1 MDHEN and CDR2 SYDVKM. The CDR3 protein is CASSLVQLGETQYF. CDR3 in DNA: TGTGCCAGCAGTTTGGTCCAACTTGGGGAGACCCAGTACTTC.

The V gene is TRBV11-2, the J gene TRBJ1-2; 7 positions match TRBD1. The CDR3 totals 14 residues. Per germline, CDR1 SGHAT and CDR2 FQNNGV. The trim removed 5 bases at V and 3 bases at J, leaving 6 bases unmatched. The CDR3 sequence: CASSKPGTDYGYTF. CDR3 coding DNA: TGTGCCAGCAGCAAACCCGGGACAGACTATGGCTACACCTTC.

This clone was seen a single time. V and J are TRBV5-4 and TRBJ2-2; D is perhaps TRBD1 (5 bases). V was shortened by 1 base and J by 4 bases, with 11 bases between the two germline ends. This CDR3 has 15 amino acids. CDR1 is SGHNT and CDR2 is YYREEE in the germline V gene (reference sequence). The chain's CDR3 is CASSLWGSGTGELFF. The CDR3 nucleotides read TGTGCCAGCAGCTTGTGGGGCTCGGGCACCGGGGAGCTGTTTTTT.

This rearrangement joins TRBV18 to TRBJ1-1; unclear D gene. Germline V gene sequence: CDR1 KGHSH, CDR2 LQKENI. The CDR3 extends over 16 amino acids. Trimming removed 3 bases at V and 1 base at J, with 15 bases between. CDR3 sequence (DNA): TGTGCCAGCTCACCTAAGGAAACAGCGGGGAACACTGAAGCTTTCTTT. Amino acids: CASSPKETAGNTEAFF. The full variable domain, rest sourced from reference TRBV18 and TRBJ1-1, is NAGVMQNPRHLVRRRGQEARLRCSPMKGHSHVYWYRQLPEEGLKFMVYLQKENIIDESGMPKERFSAEFPKEGPSILRIQQVVRGDSAAYFCASSPKETAGNTEAFFGQGTRLTVV.

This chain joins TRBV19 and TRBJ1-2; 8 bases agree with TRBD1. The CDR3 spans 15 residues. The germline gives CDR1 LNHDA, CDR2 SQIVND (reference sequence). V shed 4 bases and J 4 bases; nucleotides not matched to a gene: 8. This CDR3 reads CASSTQTGATYGYTF. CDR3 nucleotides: TGTGCCAGTAGTACACAGACAGGGGCAACCTATGGCTACACCTTC.

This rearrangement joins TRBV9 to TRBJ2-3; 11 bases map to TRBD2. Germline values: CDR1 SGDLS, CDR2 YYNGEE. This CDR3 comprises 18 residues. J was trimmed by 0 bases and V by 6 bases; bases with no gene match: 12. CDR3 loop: CASINRRLAGSSTDTQYF. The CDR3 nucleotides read TGTGCCAGCATCAACCGCCGACTAGCGGGAAGTAGCACAGATACGCAGTATTTT.

CDR3 in amino acids: CASSPPTGEETQYF. In nucleotides, the CDR3 is TGTGCCAGCAGCCCCCCAACAGGGGAGGAGACCCAGTACTTC. This rearrangement joins TRBV9 to TRBJ2-5; 7 bases map to TRBD1. The J segment lost 5 bases and the V segment lost 4 bases, leaving 8 bases of the junction unmatched. Germline V gives CDR1 SGDLS, CDR2 YYNGEE. CDR3 size: 14 residues.